This TCR beta chain was captured in a study of T cells in Graves' hyperthyroidism and ophthalmopathy (dated by TCRdb to between 2019 and 2020). General notes on the study: Peripheral blood samples were taken at initial diagnosis, before any treatment was given. TCR Vbeta CDR3 sequencing of 140 or so peripheral blood samples (under 45 ophthalmopathy, under 80 hyperthyroidism and roughly 17 progressor patients) is reported in the paper. Once sampling was done, hyperthyroidism patients were given methimazole at a starting dose of 30 mg daily, whereas ophthalmopathy patients were given high-dose intravenous methylprednisolone. Prospective prediction of ophthalmopathy was tested in an independent validation cohort consisting of about 20 hyperthyroidism patients and about 17 patients who later progressed to ophthalmopathy. The approximately 98 discovery patients were randomly divided into training and test sets at a 7:3 ratio. The study also compared thyroid tissue and blood T-cell repertoires from about six Graves' hyperthyroidism patients. A discovery cohort of roughly 100 patients, roughly 40 with Graves' ophthalmopathy and about 58 with stable Graves' hyperthyroidism, was used to find distinguishing TCR V-J signatures. Overall study outcomes, separate from this receptor: Most expanded thyroid clonotypes (frequency above 0.001) were also found in blood, which suggests that blood repertoires may mirror thyroid immune responses. Sample size was not statistically predetermined, and blinding of investigators to group allocation was not performed. In validation, the model predicted progression to ophthalmopathy a median of roughly 6.1 months before onset, with roughly 70% sensitivity and 72.22% specificity. In cross-validation, a model built on a 13 V-J signature told ophthalmopathy apart from stable hyperthyroidism with approximately 90% sensitivity and roughly 81% specificity, and in testing the same model reached 80%/75%.

Concerning this clonotype itself: Its antigen remains unidentified. A junction boundary mismatches the germline segment, possibly from a read error.

Graves' hyperthyroidism was defined as stable when no progression to ophthalmopathy occurred over 18 months of follow-up. Hyperthyroidism patients were newly diagnosed, had a disease duration of under 2 months, and were aged 18 to 65 years. Exclusion was applied to patients with uncontrolled infections, other autoimmune diseases, pregnancy or lactation. Diagnoses relied on clinical symptoms, serum thyroxine and TRAb, thyroid ultrasound and orbital computed tomography. PBMCs were separated from about 10 ml of fresh peripheral blood using Ficoll-Paque density gradient centrifugation. Total RNA was extracted with Trizol reagent, and quality was checked on an Agilent 2100 Bioanalyzer. The TCR beta CDR3 regions were amplified from RNA transcripts. The TCR CDR3 was subjected to a first round of RT-PCR using the HTBI primer set and the Qiagen OneStep RT-PCR kit. The libraries were constructed in a second round of multiplex PCR and then size-selected and purified. Libraries were sequenced paired-end with 100 bp reads on an Illumina HiSeq2000. As for the authors' bioinformatics: SOAPnuke was used to process the raw data, removing reads that contained adapters or uncalled bases, had a mean Phred below 15, or lacked an exact match to the constant primer or identifier. High-quality paired reads were merged using COPE v1.2.5, and each unique nucleotide sequence was defined as a clonotype. MiTCR v1.1 was used to align clonotypes to the IMGT TRBV, TRBD and TRBJ reference segments. The analysis was restricted to V-J combinations with a frequency above 0.0001, which together covered 99% to 99.2% of the repertoires. The TCS score was defined as F50 (clonal expansion) divided by E x V (chaos), with BLOSUM62-based TCRdist calculated between CDR3 peptides within each V-J. Welch's t-statistics and random forest reduced several hundred V-J features to roughly 13, which were used in a naive Bayes classifier (R e1071). TCRdb reworked the public reads: Q25 trimming with fastp, MiXCR clone assembly, productive beta chains retained. Each entry is one CDR3 protein sequence, shown with its most common DNA and genes. The V and J calls and clone size come from TCRdb's table, not from the authors' own analysis. The sample contains around 560,000 distinct CDR3 sequences, approximately 15% of them found a single time. Of the sample, 18% falls within the top ten clones.

The sequenced sample was blood. The TCR was taken from a woman aged 18 to 35 with Graves' hyperthyroidism.

The CDR3 protein is CASSLGMGAGTDTQYF. The sequenced DNA is TGTGCTAGCAGCTTAGGTATGGGGGCCGGGACAGATACGCAGTATTTT. The sequence joins TRBV7-7 to TRBJ2-3, and perhaps TRBD1 as D gene, on 6 matching bases. Spanning cysteine to phenylalanine, the CDR3 consists of 16 amino acids. The DNA shown is the 48-base CDR3, in frame from base 1. The germline V gene (reference sequence) sets CDR1 to SSHAT and CDR2 to FNYEAQ.